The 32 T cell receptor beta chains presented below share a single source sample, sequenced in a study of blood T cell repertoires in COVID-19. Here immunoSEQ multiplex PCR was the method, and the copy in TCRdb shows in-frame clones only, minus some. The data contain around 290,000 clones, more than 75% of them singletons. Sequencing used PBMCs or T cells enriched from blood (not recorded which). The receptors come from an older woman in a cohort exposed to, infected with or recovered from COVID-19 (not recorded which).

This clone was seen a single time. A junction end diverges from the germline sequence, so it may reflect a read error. In DNA form, the CDR3 reads TGTGCCAGCAGTTCCATCCTAGCGGGAGGTATGGACTTC. The encoded protein is CASSSILAGGMDF. J is TRBJ2-7 and V is TRBV27; 11 bases match TRBD2. The CDR3 length is 13 residues. Germline V gene sequence: CDR1 MNHEY, CDR2 SMNVEV (reference sequence).

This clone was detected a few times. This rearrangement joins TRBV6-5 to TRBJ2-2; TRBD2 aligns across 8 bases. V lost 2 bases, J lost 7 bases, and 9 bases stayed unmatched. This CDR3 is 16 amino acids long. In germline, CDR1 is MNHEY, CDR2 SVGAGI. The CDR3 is CASSYMGLVRGGELFF. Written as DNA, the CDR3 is TGTGCCAGCAGTTACATGGGACTAGTAAGGGGCGGGGAGCTGTTTTTT.

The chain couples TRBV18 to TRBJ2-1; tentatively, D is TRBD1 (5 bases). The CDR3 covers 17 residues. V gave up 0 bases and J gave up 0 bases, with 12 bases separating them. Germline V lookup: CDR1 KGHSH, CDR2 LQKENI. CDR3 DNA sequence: TGTGCCAGCTCACCACCGCTCCGGCAGGGCTCCTACAATGAGCAGTTCTTC. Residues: CASSPPLRQGSYNEQFF. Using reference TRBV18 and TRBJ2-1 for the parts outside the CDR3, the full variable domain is NAGVMQNPRHLVRRRGQEARLRCSPMKGHSHVYWYRQLPEEGLKFMVYLQKENIIDESGMPKERFSAEFPKEGPSILRIQQVVRGDSAAYFCASSPPLRQGSYNEQFFGPGTRLTVL.

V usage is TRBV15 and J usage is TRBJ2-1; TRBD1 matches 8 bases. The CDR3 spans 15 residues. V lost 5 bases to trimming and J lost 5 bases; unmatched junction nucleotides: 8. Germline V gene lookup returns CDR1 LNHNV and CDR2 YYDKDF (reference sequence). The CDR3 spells CATSDWTGKDNEQFF. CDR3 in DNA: TGTGCCACCAGCGACTGGACAGGGAAAGACAATGAGCAGTTCTTC.

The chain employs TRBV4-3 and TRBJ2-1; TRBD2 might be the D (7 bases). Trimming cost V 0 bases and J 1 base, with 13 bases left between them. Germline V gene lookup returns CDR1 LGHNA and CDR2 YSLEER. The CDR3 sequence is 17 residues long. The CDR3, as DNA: TGCGCCAGCAGCCAAGATCCGGGGGGCGGGTCCTACAATGAGCAGTTCTTC. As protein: CASSQDPGGGSYNEQFF.

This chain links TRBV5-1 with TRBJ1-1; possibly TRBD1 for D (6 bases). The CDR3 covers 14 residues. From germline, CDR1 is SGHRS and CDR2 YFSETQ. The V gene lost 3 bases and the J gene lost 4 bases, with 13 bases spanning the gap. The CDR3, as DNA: TGCGCCAGCAGCTCGGAAACAGGGCTCACTGAAGCTTTCTTT. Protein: CASSSETGLTEAFF.

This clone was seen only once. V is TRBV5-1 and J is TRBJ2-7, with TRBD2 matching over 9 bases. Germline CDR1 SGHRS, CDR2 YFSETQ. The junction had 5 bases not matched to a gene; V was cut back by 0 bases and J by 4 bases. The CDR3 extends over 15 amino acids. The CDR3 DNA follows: TGCGCCAGCAGCTTGGAGGCGGGAGGGAGGTACGAGCAGTACTTC. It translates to CASSLEAGGRYEQYF.

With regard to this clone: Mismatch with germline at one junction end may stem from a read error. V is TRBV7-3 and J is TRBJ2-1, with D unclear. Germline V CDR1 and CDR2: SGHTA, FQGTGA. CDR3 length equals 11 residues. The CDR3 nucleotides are TGTGCCAGCAGCTCCGACAATGAGCAGTTCTTC. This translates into CASSSDNEQFF.

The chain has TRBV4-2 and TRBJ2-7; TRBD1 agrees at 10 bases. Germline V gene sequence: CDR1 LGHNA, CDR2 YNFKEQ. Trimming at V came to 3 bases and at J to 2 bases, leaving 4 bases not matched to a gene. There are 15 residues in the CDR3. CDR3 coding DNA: TGTGCCAGCAGCCAGGGGGGACAGGGGCCCTACGAGCAGTACTTC. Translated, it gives CASSQGGQGPYEQYF.

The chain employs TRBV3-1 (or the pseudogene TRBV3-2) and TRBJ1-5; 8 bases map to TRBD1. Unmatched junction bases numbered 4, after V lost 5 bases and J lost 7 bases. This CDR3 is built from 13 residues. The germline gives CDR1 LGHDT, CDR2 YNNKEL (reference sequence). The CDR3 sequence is CASSGQGTQPQHF. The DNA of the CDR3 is TGTGCCAGCAGCGGACAGGGAACCCAGCCCCAGCATTTT.

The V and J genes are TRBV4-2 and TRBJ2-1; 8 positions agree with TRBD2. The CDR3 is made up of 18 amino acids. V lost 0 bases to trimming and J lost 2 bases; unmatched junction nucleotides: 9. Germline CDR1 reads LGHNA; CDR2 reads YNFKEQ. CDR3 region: CASSQDPERGSPYNEQFF. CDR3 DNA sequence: TGTGCCAGCAGCCAAGACCCTGAGCGGGGGAGCCCCTACAATGAGCAGTTCTTC.

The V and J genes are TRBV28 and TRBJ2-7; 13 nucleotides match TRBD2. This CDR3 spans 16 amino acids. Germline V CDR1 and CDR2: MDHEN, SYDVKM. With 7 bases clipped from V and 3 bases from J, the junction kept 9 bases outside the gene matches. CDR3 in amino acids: CASTQTGTSGVYEQYF. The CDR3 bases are TGTGCCAGCACCCAGACCGGGACTAGCGGGGTCTACGAGCAGTACTTC.

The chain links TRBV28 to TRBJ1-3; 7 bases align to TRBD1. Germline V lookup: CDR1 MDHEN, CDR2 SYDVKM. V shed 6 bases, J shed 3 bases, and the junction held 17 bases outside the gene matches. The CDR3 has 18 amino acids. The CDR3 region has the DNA TGTGCCAGCAGCCACCCTACAATACAGGGGATGGGTGGAAACACCATATATTTT. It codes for CASSHPTIQGMGGNTIYF. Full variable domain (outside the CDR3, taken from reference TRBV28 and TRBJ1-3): DVKVTQSSRYLVKRTGEKVFLECVQDMDHENMFWYRQDPGLGLRLIYFSYDVKMKEKGDIPEGYSVSREKKERFSLILESASTNQTSMYLCASSHPTIQGMGGNTIYFGEGSWLTVV.

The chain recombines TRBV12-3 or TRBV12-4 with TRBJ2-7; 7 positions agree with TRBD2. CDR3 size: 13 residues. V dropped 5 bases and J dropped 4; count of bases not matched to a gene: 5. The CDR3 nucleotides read TGTGCCAGCAGTACCAGCGGGAAGTACGAGCAGTACTTC. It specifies CASSTSGKYEQYF.

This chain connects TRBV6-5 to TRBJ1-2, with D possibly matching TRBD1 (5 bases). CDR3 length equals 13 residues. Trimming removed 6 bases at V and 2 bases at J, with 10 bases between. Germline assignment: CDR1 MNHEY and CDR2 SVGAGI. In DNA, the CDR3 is TGTGCCAGCAGCAGGGTCGAGAACTATGGCTACACCTTC. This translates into CASSRVENYGYTF.

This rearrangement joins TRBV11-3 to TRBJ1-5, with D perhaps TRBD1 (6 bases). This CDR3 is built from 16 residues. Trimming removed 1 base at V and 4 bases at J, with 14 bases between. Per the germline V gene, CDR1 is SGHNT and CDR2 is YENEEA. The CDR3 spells CASSLGSGEGNQPQHF. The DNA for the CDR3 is TGTGCCAGCAGCTTAGGATCAGGGGAGGGAAATCAGCCCCAGCATTTT.

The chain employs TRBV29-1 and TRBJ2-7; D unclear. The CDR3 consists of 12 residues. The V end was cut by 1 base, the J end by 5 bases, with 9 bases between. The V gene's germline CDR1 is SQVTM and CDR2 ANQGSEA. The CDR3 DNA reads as TGCAGCGTTGAAGGATCGACAAACGAGCAGTACTTC. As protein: CSVEGSTNEQYF.

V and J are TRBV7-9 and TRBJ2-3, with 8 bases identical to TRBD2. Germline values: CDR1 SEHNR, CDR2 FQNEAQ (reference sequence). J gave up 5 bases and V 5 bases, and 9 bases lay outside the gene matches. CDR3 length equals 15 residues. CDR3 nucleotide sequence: TGTGCCAGCAGCCCGGCGGGAGGTTTAAGAGATACGCAGTATTTT. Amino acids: CASSPAGGLRDTQYF.

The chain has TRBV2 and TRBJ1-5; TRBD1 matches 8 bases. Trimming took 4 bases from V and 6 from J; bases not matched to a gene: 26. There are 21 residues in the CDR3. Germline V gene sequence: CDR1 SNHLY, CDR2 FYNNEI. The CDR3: CASSALSIGQGFRYEVQPQHF. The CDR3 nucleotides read TGTGCCAGCAGTGCCCTGAGCATCGGACAGGGATTTCGGTATGAGGTTCAGCCCCAGCATTTT.

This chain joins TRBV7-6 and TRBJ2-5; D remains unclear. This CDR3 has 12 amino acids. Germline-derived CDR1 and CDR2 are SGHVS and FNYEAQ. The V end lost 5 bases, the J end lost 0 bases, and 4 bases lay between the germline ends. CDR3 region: CASSPYQETQYF. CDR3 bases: TGTGCCAGCAGCCCGTACCAAGAGACCCAGTACTTC.

The CDR3 reads CASSLPAGGGRQFF. The CDR3 DNA is TGTGCCAGCAGTTTACCTGCGGGGGGAGGGCGGCAGTTCTTC. V and J are TRBV28 and TRBJ2-1, with 8 bases identical to TRBD2. CDR3 length: 14 residues. V was pared by 2 bases and J by 12 bases, with 9 bases of the junction left unmatched. CDR1 MDHEN and CDR2 SYDVKM come from the germline V gene.

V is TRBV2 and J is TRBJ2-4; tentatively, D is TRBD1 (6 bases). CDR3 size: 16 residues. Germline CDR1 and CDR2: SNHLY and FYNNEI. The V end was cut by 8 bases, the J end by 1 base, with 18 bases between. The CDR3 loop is CASGIGGRRAKNIQYF. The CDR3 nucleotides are TGTGCCAGCGGGATTGGGGGCCGGCGGGCCAAAAACATTCAGTACTTC.

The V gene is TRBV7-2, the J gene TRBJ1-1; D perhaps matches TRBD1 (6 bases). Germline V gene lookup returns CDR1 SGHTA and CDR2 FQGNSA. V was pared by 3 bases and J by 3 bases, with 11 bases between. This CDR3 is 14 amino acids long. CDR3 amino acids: CASSFRDTYTEAFF. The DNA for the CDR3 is TGTGCCAGCAGCTTCCGGGACACTTACACTGAAGCTTTCTTT.

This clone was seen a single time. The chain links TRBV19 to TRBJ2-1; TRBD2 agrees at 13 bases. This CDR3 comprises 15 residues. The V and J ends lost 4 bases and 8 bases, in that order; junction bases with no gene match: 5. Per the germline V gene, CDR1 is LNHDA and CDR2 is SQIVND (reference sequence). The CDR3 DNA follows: TGTGCCAGTAGTACACTAGCGGGAGGGCACGATGAGCAGTTCTTC. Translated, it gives CASSTLAGGHDEQFF.

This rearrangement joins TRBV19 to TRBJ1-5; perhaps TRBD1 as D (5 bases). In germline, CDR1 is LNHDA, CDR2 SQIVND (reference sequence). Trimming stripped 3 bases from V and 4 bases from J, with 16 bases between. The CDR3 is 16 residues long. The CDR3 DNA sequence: TGTGCCAGTAGTATGTCCGGCGGGGGGTTAAATCAGCCCCAGCATTTT. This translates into CASSMSGGGLNQPQHF.

CDR3 sequence: CASSWAETYEQYF. CDR3 in DNA: TGCGCCAGCAGCTGGGCAGAGACCTACGAGCAGTACTTC. V usage is TRBV5-1 and J usage is TRBJ2-7, with no clear D. Germline V lookup: CDR1 SGHRS, CDR2 YFSETQ. V was clipped by 3 bases and J by 2 bases, with 9 bases between them. The length of the CDR3 is 13 residues.

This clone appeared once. The CDR3 DNA is TGTGCCAGCAGCCCCATTTCGGGACAGGGGTTTTATGAGCAGTTCTTC. Its protein product is CASSPISGQGFYEQFF. V and J are TRBV28 and TRBJ2-1; 10 nucleotides agree with TRBD1. Per the germline V gene, CDR1 is MDHEN and CDR2 is SYDVKM. This CDR3 has 16 amino acids. Trimming removed 6 bases from V and 8 bases from J; junction bases left unmatched: 13.

For the CDR3, the DNA is TGTGCCAGCAGCTTTGTCGCGGGAGGGCCTTACGAGCAGTACTTC. It yields the protein CASSFVAGGPYEQYF. The chain has TRBV11-1 and TRBJ2-7, with TRBD2 matching over 9 bases. The germline CDR1 and CDR2 sequences are SGHAT and FQDESV (reference sequence). The CDR3 runs to 15 residues. After removal of 3 bases from V and 4 bases from J, the junction contained 7 bases not matched to a gene. The full variable domain, with the rest looked up from reference TRBV11-1 and TRBJ2-7, is EAEVAQSPRYKITEKSQAVAFWCDPISGHATLYWYRQILGQGPELLVQFQDESVVDDSQLPKDRFSAERLKGVDSTLKIQPAELGDSAMYLCASSFVAGGPYEQYFGPGTRLTVT.

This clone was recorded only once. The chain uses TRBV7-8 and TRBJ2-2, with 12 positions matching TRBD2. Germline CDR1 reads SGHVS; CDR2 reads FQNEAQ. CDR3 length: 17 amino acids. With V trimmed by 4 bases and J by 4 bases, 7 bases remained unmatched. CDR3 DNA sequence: TGTGCCAGCAGCTCGCTAGCGGGAGGGCCCAGCACCGGGGAGCTGTTTTTT. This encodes CASSSLAGGPSTGELFF.

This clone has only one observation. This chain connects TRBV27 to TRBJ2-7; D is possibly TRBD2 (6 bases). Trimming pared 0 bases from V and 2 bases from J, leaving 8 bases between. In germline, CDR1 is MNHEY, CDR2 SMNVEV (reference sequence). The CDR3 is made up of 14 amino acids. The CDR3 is CASSLSGLTYEQYF. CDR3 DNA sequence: TGTGCCAGCAGTTTATCGGGACTGACCTACGAGCAGTACTTC.

CDR3 in amino acids: CASSRLAGDETQYF. The CDR3, as DNA: TGTGCCAGCAGCAGACTAGCGGGAGATGAGACCCAGTACTTC. This chain joins TRBV27 and TRBJ2-5, with TRBD2 matching 12 bases. The ends lost 6 bases at V and 5 bases at J; junction bases unmatched: 4. From germline, CDR1 is MNHEY and CDR2 SMNVEV (reference sequence). The CDR3 runs 14 residues.

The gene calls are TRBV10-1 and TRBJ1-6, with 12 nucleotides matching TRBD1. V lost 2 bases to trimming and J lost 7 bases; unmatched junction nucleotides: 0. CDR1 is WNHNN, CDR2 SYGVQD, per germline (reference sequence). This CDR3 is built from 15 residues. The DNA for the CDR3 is TGCGCCAGCAGTGAGGGGACAGGGGGCAATTCACCCCTCCACTTT. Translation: CASSEGTGGNSPLHF.